The 19 T cell receptor beta chains below come from one sample, sequenced in a study of long-term antiretroviral therapy in people with HIV. Researchers ran immunoSEQ v3.0 at survey level. The table came from immunoSEQ multiplex PCR; TCRdb's copy has only in-frame clones and leaves some out. The sample has fewer than 25,000 clones, approximately 81% seen once; the top ten hold around 8.1%. Specimen: unsorted PBMCs, collected at the start of antiretroviral therapy. Receptors were obtained from a man aged 45-65 years with HIV.

The chain joins TRBV7-9 to TRBJ1-2; D uncertain. CDR1 is SEHNR, CDR2 FQNEAQ, per germline (reference sequence). The CDR3 runs to 12 residues. The ends were cut back, 4 bases at V and 7 bases at J, with 10 bases in the middle. CDR3 sequence (DNA): TGTGCCAGCAGCTATGGAAGGGCTGGCTACACCTTC. Translating gives CASSYGRAGYTF.

The chain combines TRBV6-6 with TRBJ1-1; 8 nucleotides match TRBD1. Germline V lookup: CDR1 MNHNY, CDR2 SVGAGI (reference sequence). Trimming removed 5 bases from V and 1 base from J; junction bases left unmatched: 6. The CDR3 length is 15 residues. The CDR3 bases are TGTGCCAGCAGTCCGGACAGGGCAGGGAACACTGAAGCTTTCTTT. It yields the protein CASSPDRAGNTEAFF.

The chain recombines TRBV6-1 with TRBJ1-5; TRBD1 aligns across 10 bases. V was clipped by 2 bases and J by 2 bases; unmatched bases: 3. The germline V gene has CDR1 MNHNS and CDR2 SASEGT. The CDR3 is 16 amino acids. The CDR3 DNA sequence: TGTGCCAGCAGTGAATGGGGGACAGGGGGCAATCAGCCCCAGCATTTT. Translated: CASSEWGTGGNQPQHF.

This clone occurred once. The chain couples TRBV15 to TRBJ1-4; no reliable D call. Trimming cost V 4 bases and J 4 bases, with 10 bases left between them. Germline V gives CDR1 LNHNV, CDR2 YYDKDF (reference sequence). The CDR3 loop spans 14 amino acids. The CDR3 protein is CATSTWTVNEKLFF. In DNA form, the CDR3 reads TGTGCCACCAGCACATGGACGGTTAATGAAAAACTGTTTTTT.

This rearrangement joins TRBV6-6 to TRBJ1-1; D gene unclear. This CDR3 has 11 amino acids. With 5 bases removed from V and 10 bases from J, the gap between germline ends came to 11 bases. Germline V gene lookup returns CDR1 MNHNY and CDR2 SVGAGI (reference sequence). The CDR3 nucleotides are TGTGCCAGCAGTGCCACAAGAGGAGCTTTCTTT. Its translation: CASSATRGAFF.

The rearrangement uses TRBV12-5 and TRBJ2-5; tentatively, D is TRBD2 (6 bases). With 5 bases removed from V and 1 base from J, the gap between germline ends came to 11 bases. CDR1 LGHNT and CDR2 FRNRAP come from the germline V gene. The CDR3 is made up of 14 amino acids. Here the CDR3 reads CASGPRDFQETQYF. CDR3 in DNA: TGTGCTAGTGGTCCTCGGGACTTCCAAGAGACCCAGTACTTC.

As DNA, the CDR3 is TGTGCCAGCGCCCGGGTGTCGGGGCTGGGAGATACGCAGTATTTT. It yields the protein CASARVSGLGDTQYF. V gene TRBV25-1 combines with J gene TRBJ2-3, with D perhaps matching TRBD1 or TRBD2 (5 bases each). Germline V gene sequence: CDR1 MGHDK, CDR2 SYGVNS. Trimming removed 8 bases from V and 5 bases from J, with 20 bases in between. This CDR3 is built from 15 residues.

This rearrangement joins TRBV6-5 to TRBJ1-5; D ambiguous. The V and J ends lost 0 bases and 1 base respectively, with 7 bases between them. Germline V CDR1 and CDR2: MNHEY, SVGAGI. This CDR3 has 15 amino acids. This chain's CDR3 is CASSYSWVSNQPQHF. The CDR3 coding sequence is TGTGCCAGCAGTTACTCGTGGGTAAGCAATCAGCCCCAGCATTTT.

The chain combines TRBV27 with TRBJ1-1, with D uncertain. The CDR3 runs to 15 residues. The V and J ends lost 5 bases and 2 bases respectively, with 15 bases between them. CDR1 MNHEY and CDR2 SMNVEV come from the germline V gene (reference sequence). As DNA, the CDR3 is TGTGCCAGCAGTCCATTTGCGGCGGTAAACACTGAAGCTTTCTTT. Translated: CASSPFAAVNTEAFF.

V gene TRBV29-1 combines with J gene TRBJ2-1; no firm D call. The germline V gene encodes CDR1 SQVTM and CDR2 ANQGSEA. The CDR3 has 14 amino acids. The V and J ends lost 0 bases and 3 bases respectively, with 9 bases between them. CDR3: CSVEDPASYNEQFF. DNA of the CDR3: TGCAGCGTTGAAGATCCGGCTAGCTACAATGAGCAGTTCTTC.

The gene calls are TRBV9 and TRBJ2-6; maybe TRBD2 (5 bases). The V gene lost 5 bases and the J gene lost 0 bases, with 6 bases spanning the gap. Germline assignment: CDR1 SGDLS and CDR2 YYNGEE. The CDR3 sequence is 14 residues long. CDR3 amino acids: CASSGSSGANVLTF. The CDR3 DNA reads as TGTGCCAGCAGTGGGAGCTCTGGGGCCAACGTCCTGACTTTC.

V and J are TRBV11-2 and TRBJ2-2, with TRBD2 identical over 9 bases. The CDR3 length is 15 residues. V lost 2 bases, J lost 5 bases, and 3 bases stayed unmatched. In germline, CDR1 is SGHAT, CDR2 FQNNGV. The CDR3 region has the DNA TGTGCCAGCAGCTTAATCCTAGCGGGAACCGGGGAGCTGTTTTTT. Residues: CASSLILAGTGELFF.

The chain links TRBV19 to TRBJ1-2; 8 nucleotides align to TRBD1. CDR1 and CDR2 from the germline V gene are LNHDA and SQIVND (reference sequence). The ends lost 3 bases at V and 3 bases at J; junction bases unmatched: 9. The CDR3 is made up of 16 amino acids. The CDR3 bases are TGTGCCAGTAGTATGCGCGACAGGGGAAAGGACTATGGCTACACCTTC. Its translation: CASSMRDRGKDYGYTF. Full variable domain (rest looked up from reference TRBV19 and TRBJ1-2): DGGITQSPKYLFRKEGQNVTLSCEQNLNHDAMYWYRQDPGQGLRLIYYSQIVNDFQKGDIAEGYSVSREKKESFPLTVTSAQKNPTAFYLCASSMRDRGKDYGYTFGSGTRLTVV.

This clone has just one count. The chain links TRBV6-1 to TRBJ2-2; 11 bases match TRBD1. V trimming: 2 bases; J trimming: 0 bases; junction bases outside the gene matches: 5. CDR3 length equals 18 residues. Germline lookup yields CDR1 MNHNS and CDR2 SASEGT. The CDR3, as DNA: TGTGCCAGCAGTGAAAAGGACAGGGGGCAGGCGAACACCGGGGAGCTGTTTTTT. As protein: CASSEKDRGQANTGELFF.

The gene calls are TRBV27 and TRBJ1-1; 7 bases agree with TRBD1. Germline assignment: CDR1 MNHEY and CDR2 SMNVEV (reference sequence). Trimming removed 7 bases from V and 5 bases from J; junction bases left unmatched: 7. The CDR3 runs 13 residues. CDR3: CASIRQGGTEAFF. The CDR3 DNA sequence: TGTGCCAGCATCAGACAGGGTGGGACTGAAGCTTTCTTT.

The rearrangement joins TRBV7-2 to TRBJ1-5, with 7 bases that match TRBD1. Germline lookup yields CDR1 SGHTA and CDR2 FQGNSA. V dropped 1 base and J dropped 9; count of bases not matched to a gene: 3. The CDR3 totals 13 residues. The CDR3 DNA sequence: TGTGCCAGCAGCTTAGGACAGGGTAGGCCCCAGCATTTT. Protein product: CASSLGQGRPQHF.

This rearrangement joins TRBV5-1 to TRBJ2-6, with no clear D. The length of the CDR3 is 17 residues. V was clipped by 4 bases and J by 4 bases, with 18 bases between them. Germline loops: CDR1 SGHRS, CDR2 YFSETQ. The CDR3 is CASSPSNTAQGANVLTF. The CDR3 DNA reads as TGCGCCAGCAGCCCATCTAACACGGCTCAAGGGGCCAACGTCCTGACTTTC.

The V call is TRBV15, the J call TRBJ1-2, with D perhaps TRBD1 (5 bases). V lost 5 bases and J 5 bases, leaving 9 bases between the germline ends. CDR1 and CDR2 from the germline V gene are LNHNV and YYDKDF (reference sequence). The CDR3 runs 12 residues. This CDR3 reads CATSPGHYGYTF. As DNA, the CDR3 is TGTGCCACCAGCCCAGGGCATTATGGCTACACCTTC. Full variable domain (missing parts from reference TRBV15 and TRBJ1-2): DAMVIQNPRYQVTQFGKPVTLSCSQTLNHNVMYWYQQKSSQAPKLLFHYYDKDFNNEADTPDNFQSRRPNTSFCFLDIRSPGLGDTAMYLCATSPGHYGYTFGSGTRLTVV.

This clone is judged medium-sized. Different DNA sequences within this sample yield the same CDR3. The J gene is TRBJ1-2, the V gene TRBV11-2; D is unresolved. Germline CDR1 and CDR2: SGHAT and FQNNGV. The CDR3 has 13 residues. V was trimmed by 5 bases and J by 4 bases, leaving 11 bases between them. For the CDR3, the DNA is TGTGCCAGCAGCCCCGGAGGTACCTATGGCTACACCTTC. Protein sequence: CASSPGGTYGYTF.